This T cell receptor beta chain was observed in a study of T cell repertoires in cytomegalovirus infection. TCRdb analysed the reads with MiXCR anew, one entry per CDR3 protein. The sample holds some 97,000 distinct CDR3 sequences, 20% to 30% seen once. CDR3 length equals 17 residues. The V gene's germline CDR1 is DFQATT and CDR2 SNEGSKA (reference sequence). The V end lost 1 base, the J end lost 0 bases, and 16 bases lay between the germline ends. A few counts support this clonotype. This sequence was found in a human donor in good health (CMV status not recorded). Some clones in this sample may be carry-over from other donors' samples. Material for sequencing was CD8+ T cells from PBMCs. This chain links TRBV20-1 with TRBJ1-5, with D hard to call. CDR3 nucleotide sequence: TGCAGTGCTAGAGGCCCGGGTCAACTTTATAGCAATCAGCCCCAGCATTTT. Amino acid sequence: CSARGPGQLYSNQPQHF.